This T cell receptor (beta chain) was sequenced for a study of blood T cells in healthy people across ages. Study results and caveats: Per million T cells, TCR beta diversity dropped about linearly as age rose.

The CDR3 is 17 amino acids. V shed 0 bases and J shed 2 bases, with 14 bases lying between them. Looked up from germline, CDR1 is LGHDT and CDR2 is YNNKEL (reference sequence). This clonotype has more than one count but fewer than ten. The antigen remains unidentified. A J-beta primer mix and a sample-barcoded 5' primer were used in a second PCR of about 7 to 12 cycles. Paired-end reads containing CDR3 totaled no fewer than 2.5 million for each sample. TCRdb passed the 5' RACE reads through MiXCR, listing each CDR3 protein once. The sample includes approximately 1.5 million distinct CDR3 sequences, roughly 30% of them seen just once.

Material for sequencing was blood. The receptor was derived from a woman aged 25 to 39 in good health. The chain joins TRBV3-1 to TRBJ2-1; D possibly corresponds to TRBD2 (5 bases). Written as DNA, the CDR3 is TGTGCCAGCAGCCAAGATCGGGCTAGCAGACCCTACAATGAGCAGTTCTTC. Translating gives CASSQDRASRPYNEQFF.